These T cell receptor beta chains were read from a single sample in a study of metastatic and nonmetastatic thyroid tumors. TCRdb re-called the PCR reads through MiXCR. The sample records around 19,000 clones, 16% being singletons. The sequenced sample was tumor tissue. The receptors shown here come from a female donor with papillary thyroid cancer or a benign thyroid nodule (not recorded which). Some clones in this sample may be carry-over from other donors' samples. Both conserved end residues are part of each CDR3. A D gene is named only where the DNA matches it firmly. Clone size is shown for a subset of rows, as once, few, many or a class of expanded clone.

d_call j_call v_call clone_size cdr3_aa
NA TRBJ1-1 TRBV5-1 medium-sized CASSHAVPRVNTEAFF
TRBD1 TRBJ2-2 TRBV12-3/TRBV12-4 medium-sized CASGTGTGELFF
NA TRBJ2-6 TRBV11-3 many CASSSPRDGRSGANVLTF
NA TRBJ2-7 TRBV20-1 many CSARPETVYEQYF
NA TRBJ1-2 TRBV28 many CASSSTYGYTF
NA TRBJ2-6 TRBV28 few CASSLPFSGANALTF
NA TRBJ1-5 TRBV20-1 many CSGRQWVDQPQHF
TRBD2 TRBJ2-5 TRBV5-1 many CASSELAGAETQYF
TRBD1 TRBJ1-5 TRBV27 NA CASTGGDNQPQHF
TRBD2 TRBJ2-7 TRBV15 NA CATSRGGGGSYEQYF
NA TRBJ2-6 TRBV18 few CASSPQGGSPSVANVLTF
TRBD2 TRBJ2-3 TRBV10-3 many CATQLAGRGGTQYF
NA TRBJ1-2 TRBV29-1 medium-sized CSAGTGTLNYGYTF
TRBD2 TRBJ2-1 TRBV11-2 many CASRPLSGGSYNEQFF
NA TRBJ2-7 TRBV7-9 many CASSNGREQYF
NA TRBJ1-1 TRBV5-6 many CASSLETGGTEAFF
NA TRBJ1-6 TRBV5-8 many CASSFGPNSPLHF